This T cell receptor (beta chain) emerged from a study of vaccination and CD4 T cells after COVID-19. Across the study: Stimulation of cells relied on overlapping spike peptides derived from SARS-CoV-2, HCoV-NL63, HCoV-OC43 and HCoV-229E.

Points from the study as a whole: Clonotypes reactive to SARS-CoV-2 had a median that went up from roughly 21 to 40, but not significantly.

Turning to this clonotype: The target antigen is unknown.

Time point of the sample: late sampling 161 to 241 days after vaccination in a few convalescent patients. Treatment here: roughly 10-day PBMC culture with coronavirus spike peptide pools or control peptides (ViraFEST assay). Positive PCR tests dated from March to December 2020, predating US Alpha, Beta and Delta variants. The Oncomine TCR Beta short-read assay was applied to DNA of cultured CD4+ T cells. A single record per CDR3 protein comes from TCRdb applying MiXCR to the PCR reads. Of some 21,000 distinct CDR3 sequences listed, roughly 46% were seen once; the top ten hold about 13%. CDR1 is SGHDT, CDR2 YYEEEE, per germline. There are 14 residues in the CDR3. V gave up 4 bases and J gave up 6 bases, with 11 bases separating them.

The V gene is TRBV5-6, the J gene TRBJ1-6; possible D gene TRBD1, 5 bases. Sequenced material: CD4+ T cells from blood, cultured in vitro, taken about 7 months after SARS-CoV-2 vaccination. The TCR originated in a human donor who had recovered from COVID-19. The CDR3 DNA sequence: TGTGCCAGCAGCCCCGGGACTCCTAATTCACCCCTCCACTTT. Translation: CASSPGTPNSPLHF.